The 22 T cell receptor beta chains reported below all come from one sample, sequenced in a study of response to subunit inactivated influenza vaccine. Via MiXCR, TCRdb re-called the RT-PCR reads, giving one row per CDR3 protein. The sample yields 150,000 to 200,000 distinct CDR3 sequences, 11% seen once. The sequences come from non-naive T cells sorted from PBMCs, collected roughly 47 days after vaccination. All receptors derive from a man in his fifties or sixties who received an inactivated influenza vaccine.

The V gene is TRBV15, the J gene TRBJ1-5, with D unresolved. V was cut by 3 bases and J by 6 bases, with 12 bases left in between. Germline V gene lookup returns CDR1 LNHNV and CDR2 YYDKDF (reference sequence). CDR3 length equals 14 residues. Here the CDR3 reads CATSSSFEVQPQHF. In nucleotides, the CDR3 is TGTGCCACCAGCAGTAGCTTTGAGGTTCAGCCCCAGCATTTT.

V is TRBV20-1 and J is TRBJ2-7; D could derive from TRBD1 or TRBD2 (5 bases each). The V and J ends lost 6 bases and 2 bases respectively, with 17 bases between them. Germline CDR1 is DFQATT and CDR2 is SNEGSKA (reference sequence). The CDR3 consists of 14 residues. The chain's CDR3 is CSAAGTRSPYEQYF. The CDR3 nucleotides are TGCAGTGCCGCCGGGACGCGAAGTCCCTACGAGCAGTACTTC.

V and J are TRBV5-1 and TRBJ2-5, with D possibly matching TRBD2 (6 bases). CDR3 length equals 15 residues. CDR1 is SGHRS and CDR2 is YFSETQ in the germline V gene. The ends were cut back, 1 base at V and 5 bases at J, with 15 bases in the middle. The chain's CDR3 is CASSLYPGAEETQYF. CDR3 sequence (DNA): TGCGCCAGCAGCTTGTACCCGGGAGCGGAGGAGACCCAGTACTTC.

The V call is TRBV12-3 or TRBV12-4, the J call TRBJ1-5; no definite D call. The CDR3 covers 14 residues. Deletions cut 4 bases from V and 5 bases from J, with 12 bases between. Here the CDR3 reads CASSSWTFHQPQHF. As DNA, the CDR3 is TGTGCCAGCAGTTCCTGGACCTTCCATCAGCCCCAGCATTTT.

This clonotype was seen a few times. The chain recombines TRBV5-8 with TRBJ2-5; D call uncertain. The germline V and J ends were trimmed by 1 base and 6 bases, with 22 bases remaining between them. This CDR3 has 17 residues. The germline gives CDR1 SGHTS, CDR2 YDEGEE. The chain's CDR3 is CASSLLSDIQELKTQYF. The CDR3 coding sequence is TGTGCCAGCAGCTTGCTATCGGATATCCAAGAGCTTAAGACCCAGTACTTC.

This clonotype has just a few counts. The V and J genes are TRBV9 and TRBJ1-2; possibly TRBD1 for D (6 bases). The CDR3 totals 12 residues. Germline assignment: CDR1 SGDLS and CDR2 YYNGEE. V dropped 5 bases and J dropped 3 bases, with 8 bases sitting between them. The CDR3 DNA sequence: TGTGCCAGCAGAGGACAGTACTATGGCTACACCTTC. Translating it yields CASRGQYYGYTF.

V and J are TRBV14 and TRBJ1-1; D is unresolved. V lost 1 base and J 5 bases, leaving 11 bases between the germline ends. The CDR3 loop spans 14 amino acids. The germline CDR1 and CDR2 sequences are SGHDN and FVKESK. The CDR3, as DNA: TGTGCCAGCAGCCAAGGCCAGTTGTGGACTGAAGCTTTCTTT. It translates to CASSQGQLWTEAFF.

Points on this clonotype: This could be a read error, since a much larger clone is one nucleotide away. Since the CDR3 does not end with the conserved phenylalanine or tryptophan, this likely comes from a read error. J is TRBJ2-5 and V is TRBV5-6, with TRBD1 identical over 8 bases. The CDR3 runs to 16 residues. The junction had 10 bases not matched to a gene; V was cut back by 2 bases and J by 4 bases. The germline CDR1 and CDR2 sequences are SGHDT and YYEEEE. In nucleotides, the CDR3 is TGTGCCAGCAGCTTCTATGACAGGGGCCTAGGAGAGACCCAGTACCTC. Its protein is CASSFYDRGLGETQYL.

In its sample, this clonotype was seen a few times. The chain carries TRBV11-2 and TRBJ2-3, with TRBD2 identical over 9 bases. The CDR3 loop spans 18 amino acids. Germline CDR1 reads SGHAT; CDR2 reads FQNNGV. Losses at the gene ends were 5 bases for V and 3 bases for J; bases not matched to a gene: 15. This CDR3 is CASSDEIDRGGATDTQYF. CDR3 nucleotides: TGTGCCAGCAGCGACGAGATTGACCGCGGGGGGGCTACAGATACGCAGTATTTT.

This clonotype was seen a handful of times. Here the CDR3 DNA reads TGTGCCACCAGTGACCCAGGGGGCGGGCAAGAGACCCAGTACTTC. Its translation is CATSDPGGGQETQYF. V gene TRBV24-1 combines with J gene TRBJ2-5, with 8 bases fitting TRBD1. The CDR3 length is 15 residues. V lost 4 bases, J lost 2 bases, and 5 bases stayed unmatched. Germline lookup yields CDR1 KGHDR and CDR2 SFDVKD.

The chain links TRBV13 to TRBJ2-7, with TRBD1 identical over 8 bases. Looked up from germline, CDR1 is PRHDT and CDR2 is FYEKMQ (reference sequence). Unmatched junction bases numbered 7, after V lost 1 base and J lost 5 bases. This CDR3 spans 15 amino acids. The CDR3 bases are TGTGCCAGCAGCTTAGCGTCAGGGGGCAAGAACGAGCAGTACTTC. It translates to CASSLASGGKNEQYF.

This clonotype was observed at least ten times. The genes are TRBV12-3 or TRBV12-4 and TRBJ2-5; no definite D call. There are 12 residues in the CDR3. The ends were cut back, 6 bases at V and 1 base at J, with 6 bases in the middle. CDR3 amino acids: CASRRAQETQYF. The CDR3 nucleotides read TGTGCCAGCAGACGGGCCCAAGAGACCCAGTACTTC.

This clonotype was recorded at least ten times. The genes are TRBV12-3 or TRBV12-4 and TRBJ2-2; D remains unclear. This CDR3 has 13 residues. The V end lost 3 bases, the J end lost 1 base, and 3 bases lay between the germline ends. The CDR3 here is CASSFRNTGELFF. DNA of the CDR3: TGTGCCAGCAGTTTTAGGAACACCGGGGAGCTGTTTTTT.

V gene TRBV2 combines with J gene TRBJ2-2; D remains unclear. From germline, CDR1 is SNHLY and CDR2 FYNNEI. The germline V and J ends were trimmed by 1 base and 10 bases, with 10 bases remaining between them. The CDR3 covers 13 residues. In nucleotides, the CDR3 is TGTGCCAGCAGTGAAGTCGGGTGGGAGGAGCTGTTTTTT. It codes for CASSEVGWEELFF.

The V gene is TRBV28, the J gene TRBJ2-1; D remains unclear. V shed 6 bases and J shed 8 bases, with 17 bases lying between them. Germline V gives CDR1 MDHEN, CDR2 SYDVKM. The CDR3 length is 14 residues. CDR3 residues: CASSQDLGRDEQFF. The CDR3 region has the DNA TGTGCCAGCAGCCAAGATTTGGGTCGTGATGAGCAGTTCTTC.

The chain couples TRBV6-4 to TRBJ2-1; no clear D gene. Per germline, CDR1 MRHNA and CDR2 SNTAGT. The V end was cut by 3 bases, the J end by 9 bases, with 18 bases between. This CDR3 has 15 amino acids. CDR3 in amino acids: CASSENLGAMGEQFF. In DNA, the CDR3 is TGTGCCAGCAGTGAGAACCTTGGCGCCATGGGTGAGCAGTTCTTC.

This clonotype came up a few times. The rearrangement joins TRBV19 to TRBJ2-1; 9 bases align to TRBD2. This CDR3 has 15 amino acids. V dropped 4 bases and J dropped 9; count of bases not matched to a gene: 10. From germline, CDR1 is LNHDA and CDR2 SQIVND (reference sequence). The CDR3 nucleotides are TGTGCCAGTAGTAGTGGGGCTAGCGGGATAGGTGAGCAGTTCTTC. It specifies CASSSGASGIGEQFF.

This clonotype was seen ten or more times. In DNA, the CDR3 is TGTGCCAGCAGCCCGGTTAGCTCCTACAATGAGCAGTTCTTC. Protein product: CASSPVSSYNEQFF. The chain recombines TRBV7-2 with TRBJ2-1; no reliable D call. V lost 5 bases and J 0 bases, leaving 8 bases between the germline ends. The germline CDR1 and CDR2 sequences are SGHTA and FQGNSA. The CDR3 length is 14 residues.

This clonotype was seen a handful of times. Since a much larger clone is just one base distant, this may be a read error. The chain links TRBV11-2 to TRBJ1-2; unclear D gene. CDR3 size: 12 residues. Per germline, CDR1 SGHAT and CDR2 FQNNGV. V was pared by 2 bases and J by 1 base, with 2 bases between. The CDR3: CASSLNNYGYTF. The CDR3 DNA is TGTGCCAGCAGCTTAAATAACTATGGCTACACCTTC.

This clonotype showed up many times. This chain links TRBV29-1 with TRBJ1-3; the match to TRBD1 covers 7 bases. The J segment lost 0 bases and the V segment lost 6 bases, leaving 5 bases of the junction unmatched. Germline V gives CDR1 SQVTM, CDR2 ANQGSEA. CDR3 size: 14 residues. Written as DNA, the CDR3 is TGCAGCGTGACCAGGGACAGCTCTGGAAACACCATATATTTT. Its translation: CSVTRDSSGNTIYF.

The chain joins TRBV28 to TRBJ2-6, with 9 bases that match TRBD1. Germline V gene lookup returns CDR1 MDHEN and CDR2 SYDVKM. V was clipped by 6 bases and J by 3 bases; unmatched bases: 9. CDR3 size: 17 residues. Here the CDR3 reads CASRGGQGPGGANVLTF. The DNA for the CDR3 is TGTGCCAGCAGGGGGGGACAGGGCCCAGGTGGGGCCAACGTCCTGACTTTC. The full variable domain, its missing parts supplied by reference TRBV28 and TRBJ2-6, is DVKVTQSSRYLVKRTGEKVFLECVQDMDHENMFWYRQDPGLGLRLIYFSYDVKMKEKGDIPEGYSVSREKKERFSLILESASTNQTSMYLCASRGGQGPGGANVLTFGAGSRLTVL.

On this clonotype itself: An end of the junction does not agree with germline; a read error may underlie this. The J gene is TRBJ2-1, the V gene TRBV6-1; the match to TRBD2 covers 12 bases. CDR1 and CDR2 from the germline V gene are MNHNS and SASEGT. The length of the CDR3 is 14 residues. CDR3 nucleotides: TGTGCCAGCAGCGAAGGACTAGCGGGAACTGAGCAGTTCTTC. Its protein product is CASSEGLAGTEQFF.